The T cell receptor (beta chain) under discussion was sequenced for a study of shared clonotypes between healthy human individuals. The protocol was immunoSEQ multiplex PCR, while the TCRdb copy is restricted to in-frame clones and leaves out a portion. The sample yields about 700,000 clones, 92% seen once. In germline, CDR1 is MGHRA, CDR2 YSYEKL. The ends lost 0 bases at V and 0 bases at J; junction bases unmatched: 10. The CDR3 totals 19 residues. CD45RO-negative, CCR7-selected cells formed the naive CD8 fraction, which excluded terminally differentiated effector memory CD45RA+ cells. This TCR came from a young man in good health. This sequence joins TRBV4-1 and TRBJ1-4; the match to TRBD1 covers 7 bases. The sample was naive CD8+ T cells sorted from blood. This chain's CDR3 is CASSQEGDSVFATNEKLFF. CDR3 DNA sequence: TGCGCCAGCAGCCAAGAAGGGGACAGTGTTTTTGCAACTAATGAAAAACTGTTTTTT.